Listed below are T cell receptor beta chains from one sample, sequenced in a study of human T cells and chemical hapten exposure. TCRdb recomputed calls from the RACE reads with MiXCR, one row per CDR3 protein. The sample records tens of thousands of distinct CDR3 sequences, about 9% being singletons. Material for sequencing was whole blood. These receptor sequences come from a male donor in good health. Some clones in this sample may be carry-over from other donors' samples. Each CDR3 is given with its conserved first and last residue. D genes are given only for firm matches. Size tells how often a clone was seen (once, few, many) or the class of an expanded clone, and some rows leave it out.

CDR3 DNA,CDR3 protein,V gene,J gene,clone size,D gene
TGCAGTGCTCCCACAGGGAAGGGGCGCATAGATATGGATGAGCAGTTCTTC,CSAPTGKGRIDMDEQFF,TRBV20-1,TRBJ2-1,.,.
TGCGCCAGCAGCTTTTACCAGGGGGAGGGGACTGAAGCTTTCTTT,CASSFYQGEGTEAFF,TRBV5-1,TRBJ1-1,.,TRBD1
TGTGCCAGCAGTCCCTCCAGGTCCGGGACCCAGTACTTC,CASSPSRSGTQYF,TRBV6-2/TRBV6-3,TRBJ2-5,many,.
TGTGCCAGCAGCGCCAGGGGGCAGCCCCAGCATTTT,CASSARGQPQHF,TRBV5-4,TRBJ1-5,.,TRBD1
TGTGCCAGCAGCCAAGCTAACTGGGACAGACACACTGAAGCTTTCTTT,CASSQANWDRHTEAFF,TRBV12-3/TRBV12-4,TRBJ1-1,few,TRBD1
TGTGCCAGCAGTTTTAGGGGGTTGCGCTCCTACGAGCAGTACTTC,CASSFRGLRSYEQYF,TRBV12-3/TRBV12-4,TRBJ2-7,many,.
TGTGCCAGCAGCCTCGTTACGGGACTAGCGGGGCAAGAGACCCAGTACTTC,CASSLVTGLAGQETQYF,TRBV5-6,TRBJ2-5,few,TRBD2
TGTGCCAGCAGTGATCCAATAGCGGGCAGCGCCTACGAGCAGTACTTC,CASSDPIAGSAYEQYF,TRBV25-1,TRBJ2-7,few,TRBD2
TGTGCCAGCAGCGTAGGGGGGCCGGGGCCACCCCTCCACTTT,CASSVGGPGPPLHF,TRBV9,TRBJ1-6,few,.
TGTGCCAGCAGGGACGGGACAGCAGATGAGGAGCAGTACTTC,CASRDGTADEEQYF,TRBV5-6,TRBJ2-7,.,TRBD1
TGCGCCAGCAGCCAAGATCGATTTAGGGACTATGGCTACACCTTC,CASSQDRFRDYGYTF,TRBV4-3,TRBJ1-2,.,.
TGCGCCAGCAGCATTCCGGGACAGGGAAACATTCAGTACTTC,CASSIPGQGNIQYF,TRBV4-1,TRBJ2-4,few,TRBD1
TGTGCCAGCAGCCAGTATGCTGATACGCAGTATTTT,CASSQYADTQYF,TRBV14,TRBJ2-3,few,.
TGCGCCAGCAGCTTAGAACCCCTCGGCACTGAAGCTTTCTTT,CASSLEPLGTEAFF,TRBV5-1,TRBJ1-1,.,.
TGTGCCAGCAGTGAAATCGGACAGGGAGGCCCTGCAACTAATGAAAAACTGTTTTTT,CASSEIGQGGPATNEKLFF,TRBV25-1,TRBJ1-4,.,TRBD1
TGCGCCAGCAGCGTGACTGGGAGGGAGGCCGGAGATACGCAGTATTTT,CASSVTGREAGDTQYF,TRBV5-1,TRBJ2-3,many,TRBD2
TGCGCCAGCAGCTTGAATCCGGATAATCAGCCCCAGCATTTT,CASSLNPDNQPQHF,TRBV5-1,TRBJ1-5,many,.
TGTGCCAGCAGTGGACTGGGCTATGGCTACACCTTC,CASSGLGYGYTF,TRBV6-2/TRBV6-3,TRBJ1-2,few,.
TGCAGTGCTAGCCCGAGTCTGGGCAACTCGAATACGCAGTATTTT,CSASPSLGNSNTQYF,TRBV20-1,TRBJ2-3,.,.
TGCAGTGCTAGTCACCCCGGACTAGCGGGGTACCAAGAGACCCAGTACTTC,CSASHPGLAGYQETQYF,TRBV20-1,TRBJ2-5,few,TRBD2
TGCAGTGCTACATTCTACAGGTACCCCTACGAGCAGTACTTC,CSATFYRYPYEQYF,TRBV20-1,TRBJ2-7,many,.
TGCGCCAGCAGCTTGAAAGGACAGGGGACCTACGAGCAGTACTTC,CASSLKGQGTYEQYF,TRBV5-1,TRBJ2-7,few,TRBD1
TGTGCCAGCAGCAGGGGGCAGCTTATAGGAGGCTACACCTTC,CASSRGQLIGGYTF,TRBV27,TRBJ1-2,many,TRBD1
TGTGCCAGCAAAGCGACAGGGGGTAACACTGAAGCTTTCTTT,CASKATGGNTEAFF,TRBV12-3/TRBV12-4,TRBJ1-1,.,TRBD1
TGTGCCAGCAGCGAGGGGACAGGAAATTCACCCCTCCACTTT,CASSEGTGNSPLHF,TRBV7-6,TRBJ1-6,few,TRBD1
TGTGCCAGCAGCCAACTAACAGGGTTTAGCACTGAAGCTTTCTTT,CASSQLTGFSTEAFF,TRBV14,TRBJ1-1,few,.
TGTGCCACCAGCAGAGAAGGCAGGGGGCTCGATACGCAGTATTTT,CATSREGRGLDTQYF,TRBV15,TRBJ2-3,few,TRBD1
TGCGCCAGCAGCCCCGTGGGACTAAATACGCAGTATTTT,CASSPVGLNTQYF,TRBV4-1,TRBJ2-3,few,TRBD2
TGTGCCAGCTCACCGAGACAGGGACAGAATACTGAAGCTTTCTTT,CASSPRQGQNTEAFF,TRBV18,TRBJ1-1,many,TRBD1